The 21 T cell receptor beta chains given below trace back to one sample, sequenced in a study of T cells in Graves' hyperthyroidism and ophthalmopathy. RNA transcripts provided the source from which TCR beta CDR3 regions were amplified. When the TCR CDR3 underwent first-round RT-PCR, the HTBI primer set was used. TCRdb re-analysed the multiplex PCR reads in MiXCR, keeping a single row per CDR3 protein. The sample lists hundreds of thousands of distinct CDR3 sequences, about 15% occurring once. Material for sequencing was blood. The receptors shown here come from a man in his late teens or twenties with Graves' ophthalmopathy.

Only a few counts were recorded for this clonotype. The gene calls are TRBV19 and TRBJ2-7; 7 nucleotides agree with TRBD2. The germline gives CDR1 LNHDA, CDR2 SQIVND (reference sequence). The CDR3 covers 15 residues. The J segment lost 5 bases and the V segment lost 0 bases, leaving 7 bases of the junction unmatched. The CDR3 coding sequence is TGTGCCAGTAGTATAGATCGGGGAGGGATCGACGAGCAGTACTTC. It specifies CASSIDRGGIDEQYF. Combining the CDR3 with reference TRBV19 and TRBJ2-7 gives the whole variable domain DGGITQSPKYLFRKEGQNVTLSCEQNLNHDAMYWYRQDPGQGLRLIYYSQIVNDFQKGDIAEGYSVSREKKESFPLTVTSAQKNPTAFYLCASSIDRGGIDEQYFGPGTRLTVT.

This clonotype has a count of ten or more. The chain has TRBV18 and TRBJ2-5; D not certain. The CDR3 has 13 amino acids. Germline V gene sequence: CDR1 KGHSH, CDR2 LQKENI. V lost 1 base and J lost 1, with 4 bases in between. The CDR3 DNA is TGTGCCAGCTCACCACTGTTCCAAGAGACCCAGTACTTC. It encodes CASSPLFQETQYF.

This clonotype showed up many times. This chain links TRBV20-1 with TRBJ1-5; tentative D call: TRBD1 (6 bases). Germline values: CDR1 DFQATT, CDR2 SNEGSKA (reference sequence). The CDR3 length is 15 residues. The V gene lost 3 bases and the J gene lost 4 bases, with 16 bases spanning the gap. The CDR3 reads CSASAGVPLNQPQHF. The CDR3 DNA follows: TGCAGTGCTAGTGCAGGGGTTCCCTTGAATCAGCCCCAGCATTTT.

CDR3 protein: CASKTGVTGANVLTF. CDR3 in DNA: TGTGCCAGTAAGACAGGGGTGACTGGGGCCAACGTCCTGACTTTC. The chain uses TRBV19 and TRBJ2-6, with 8 bases that match TRBD1. The V and J ends lost 7 bases and 2 bases, in that order; junction bases with no gene match: 4. Looked up from germline, CDR1 is LNHDA and CDR2 is SQIVND (reference sequence). This CDR3 has 15 amino acids.

This clonotype was counted at least ten times. V is TRBV6-1 and J is TRBJ2-5, with 8 bases fitting TRBD2. Trimming at V came to 5 bases and at J to 5 bases, leaving 13 bases not matched to a gene. The CDR3 covers 16 residues. CDR1 and CDR2 (germline): MNHNS, SASEGT. DNA for the CDR3: TGTGCCAGCAGTTCTACAGTCTCCGGGAGGGGGGAGACCCAGTACTTC. Translation: CASSSTVSGRGETQYF.

This clonotype was counted at least ten times. The V call is TRBV7-2, the J call TRBJ2-3, with 7 bases that match TRBD2. The CDR3 covers 16 residues. Germline V CDR1 and CDR2: SGHTA, FQGNSA. Losses at the gene ends were 5 bases for V and 6 bases for J; bases not matched to a gene: 14. The CDR3 region is CASSLSGGAGQDTQYF. CDR3 coding DNA: TGTGCCAGCAGCCTCTCGGGGGGTGCAGGGCAGGATACGCAGTATTTT.

This clonotype was seen repeatedly, ten times or more. The chain joins TRBV6-1 to TRBJ1-1; possibly TRBD1 for D (5 bases). The CDR3 runs to 12 residues. Germline V gene data show CDR1 as MNHNS and CDR2 as SASEGT. V lost 4 bases, J lost 5 bases, and 8 bases lay in between. The CDR3 region is CASSVAGTEAFF. The CDR3 coding sequence is TGTGCCAGCAGTGTCGCAGGGACTGAAGCTTTCTTT.

The chain has TRBV6-1 and TRBJ2-1, with D perhaps matching TRBD2 (5 bases). CDR3 length: 16 residues. V was cut by 3 bases and J by 5 bases, with 17 bases left in between. Germline CDR1 reads MNHNS; CDR2 reads SASEGT. In nucleotides, the CDR3 is TGTGCCAGCAGTGACCCCTGGGAGATAGGAAACAATGAGCAGTTCTTC. Translating it yields CASSDPWEIGNNEQFF.

This clonotype has ten or more counts. This sequence joins TRBV7-2 and TRBJ1-5; a possible D gene is TRBD1 (5 bases). Trimming left V 1 base short and J 0 bases short, with 10 bases between. Germline V gene sequence: CDR1 SGHTA, CDR2 FQGNSA. The CDR3 is 16 amino acids. CDR3: CASSLGTGLSNQPQHF. In DNA form, the CDR3 reads TGTGCCAGCAGCTTAGGGACGGGACTTAGCAATCAGCCCCAGCATTTT. Together with reference TRBV7-2 and TRBJ1-5, the CDR3 gives the full variable domain: GAGVSQSPSNKVTEKGKDVELRCDPISGHTALYWYRQSLGQGLEFLIYFQGNSAPDKSGLPSDRFSAERTGGSVSTLTIQRTQQEDSAVYLCASSLGTGLSNQPQHFGDGTRLSIL.

This clonotype has ten or more counts. V is TRBV4-2 and J is TRBJ2-7; possibly TRBD1 for D (5 bases). This CDR3 comprises 15 residues. The germline V gene has CDR1 LGHNA and CDR2 YNFKEQ. Trimming took off 0 bases at V and 2 bases at J, with 11 bases between the two ends. CDR3 in amino acids: CASSQDRGTPYEQYF. DNA for the CDR3: TGTGCCAGCAGCCAAGATAGGGGAACCCCCTACGAGCAGTACTTC.

This chain connects TRBV27 to TRBJ1-4, with TRBD1 identical over 8 bases. The CDR3 extends over 14 amino acids. Germline CDR1 reads MNHEY; CDR2 reads SMNVEV (reference sequence). With V trimmed by 4 bases and J by 7 bases, 5 bases remained unmatched. The CDR3 DNA reads TGTGCCAGCAGTTCCTTGACAGGGGTTGAAAAACTGTTTTTT. It is translated as CASSSLTGVEKLFF.

In its sample, this clonotype was seen many times. The chain has TRBV5-5 and TRBJ1-2; TRBD1 matches 9 bases. The V gene end was trimmed by 4 bases and the J gene end by 4 bases; junction bases not matched to a gene: 5. Germline CDR1 and CDR2: SGHKS and YYEKEE (reference sequence). The CDR3 is 14 amino acids. CDR3 DNA: TGTGCCAGCAGCGTACAGGGGGCGGCCTATGGCTACACCTTC. As protein: CASSVQGAAYGYTF.

V usage is TRBV20-1 and J usage is TRBJ1-2; a possible D gene is TRBD1 (6 bases). The CDR3 has 12 amino acids. V was trimmed by 5 bases and J by 8 bases, leaving 15 bases between them. Germline V gives CDR1 DFQATT, CDR2 SNEGSKA (reference sequence). As DNA, the CDR3 is TGCAGTGCTCCCGGGACACTCCGCGGCTACACCTTC. Amino acids: CSAPGTLRGYTF.

At least ten counts were recorded for this clonotype. The chain uses TRBV9 and TRBJ2-1; 16 nucleotides line up with TRBD2. The junction had 5 bases not matched to a gene; V was cut back by 0 bases and J by 5 bases. This CDR3 region has 18 residues. Germline assignment: CDR1 SGDLS and CDR2 YYNGEE. This chain's CDR3 is CASSVGGGLAGGNNEQFF. CDR3 DNA: TGTGCCAGCAGCGTAGGTGGGGGACTAGCGGGAGGGAACAATGAGCAGTTCTTC.

This clonotype came up many times. The chain combines TRBV7-3 with TRBJ2-4; D is undetermined. CDR3 size: 16 residues. Germline-derived CDR1 and CDR2 are SGHTA and FQGTGA. Trimming shortened V by 2 bases and J by 0 bases, and 11 bases separated the two germline ends. The CDR3 nucleotides are TGTGCCAGCAGCTTAGGGCTGGGTCTAGCCAAAAACATTCAGTACTTC. Protein: CASSLGLGLAKNIQYF.

In this sample, this clonotype turned up a few times. The chain employs TRBV19 and TRBJ1-6; TRBD1 aligns across 7 bases. Germline values: CDR1 LNHDA, CDR2 SQIVND (reference sequence). Germline trimming cut 6 bases from V and 7 bases from J; bases unmatched to any gene: 9. The CDR3 spans 15 residues. Written as DNA, the CDR3 is TGTGCCAGTAGCGCTCTCAGGGGGGGGAATTCACCCCTCCACTTT. Residues: CASSALRGGNSPLHF. Filled out from reference TRBV19 and TRBJ1-6, the complete variable domain reads DGGITQSPKYLFRKEGQNVTLSCEQNLNHDAMYWYRQDPGQGLRLIYYSQIVNDFQKGDIAEGYSVSREKKESFPLTVTSAQKNPTAFYLCASSALRGGNSPLHFGNGTRLTVT.

Many counts were recorded for this clonotype. The chain links TRBV5-6 to TRBJ1-4; 7 bases map to TRBD1. Trimming at V came to 4 bases and at J to 4 bases, leaving 4 bases not matched to a gene. The CDR3 contains 14 residues. Per the germline V gene, CDR1 is SGHDT and CDR2 is YYEEEE. The DNA of the CDR3 is TGTGCCAGCAGCCGACAGGGCATTAATGAAAAACTGTTTTTT. It translates to CASSRQGINEKLFF.

The chain carries TRBV12-3 or TRBV12-4 and TRBJ1-5; no definite D call. Trimming left V 3 bases short and J 13 bases short, with 16 bases between. This CDR3 has 13 residues. The CDR3 nucleotides read TGTGCCAGCAGTTTCCAGTTTGAGAGAGTGCAGCATTTT. This gives the protein CASSFQFERVQHF.

This clonotype was counted at least ten times. The chain joins TRBV29-1 to TRBJ2-3; TRBD2 aligns across 7 bases. The CDR3 has 13 residues. Germline CDR1 is SQVTM and CDR2 is ANQGSEA. V lost 4 bases, J lost 6 bases, and 7 bases stayed unmatched. The CDR3 DNA follows: TGCAGCGTTGCGCGGGGGATCGGCGATACGCAGTATTTT. Protein sequence: CSVARGIGDTQYF.

This clonotype was found a few times. This chain connects TRBV7-2 to TRBJ2-7; the match to TRBD1 covers 7 bases. Germline-derived CDR1 and CDR2 are SGHTA and FQGNSA. V lost 5 bases and J lost 3; bases outside the gene matches: 7. This CDR3 spans 14 amino acids. The CDR3, as DNA: TGTGCCAGCAGCCTGTCGACAGGGTACTACGAGCAGTACTTC. Its translation is CASSLSTGYYEQYF.

The sample holds many counts of this clonotype. The chain recombines TRBV27 with TRBJ1-5, with 9 bases lining up with TRBD1. The V gene end was trimmed by 0 bases and the J gene end by 3 bases; junction bases not matched to a gene: 3. The CDR3 totals 16 residues. CDR1 MNHEY and CDR2 SMNVEV come from the germline V gene (reference sequence). CDR3 region: CASSLSGQGTNQPQHF. The CDR3 DNA is TGTGCCAGCAGTTTATCGGGACAGGGTACCAATCAGCCCCAGCATTTT.